The 12 T cell receptor beta chains reported below all come from one sample, sequenced in a study of cytotoxic CD8 clonotypes in ibrutinib-treated CLL. Sequencing was performed with immunoSEQ multiplex PCR; in TCRdb, only in-frame clones are kept and a portion is missing. The table includes more than 200,000 clones, under 75% detected once. This material consisted of PBMCs, taken after 24 months of ibrutinib treatment. The source of these receptors is a human donor with chronic lymphocytic leukemia.

This clone was observed a handful of times. The rearrangement uses TRBV28 and TRBJ2-2, with D possibly TRBD1 on 6 matching bases. This CDR3 is built from 13 residues. The V gene's germline CDR1 is MDHEN and CDR2 SYDVKM. The V end was cut by 6 bases, the J end by 8 bases, with 13 bases between. As DNA, the CDR3 is TGTGCCAGCAGACGACAGGCTGTTGGGGAGCTGTTTTTT. Its translation: CASRRQAVGELFF.

The table lists this clone with a count of one. The J gene is TRBJ2-3, the V gene TRBV5-8, with D uncertain. V lost 0 bases and J 6 bases, leaving 11 bases between the germline ends. Germline V gene sequence: CDR1 SGHTS, CDR2 YDEGEE. The CDR3 loop spans 14 amino acids. CDR3 loop: CASSLDWSSDTQYF. The CDR3 DNA is TGTGCCAGCAGCTTGGATTGGTCGTCGGATACGCAGTATTTT. The whole variable domain, filled in from reference TRBV5-8 and TRBJ2-3, reads EAGVTQSPTHLIKTRGQQATLRCSPISGHTSVYWYQQALGLGLQFLLWYDEGEERNRGNFPPRFSGRQFPNYSSELNVNALELEDSALYLCASSLDWSSDTQYFGPGTRLTVL.

The chain combines TRBV19 with TRBJ2-3; D is possibly TRBD2 (5 bases). The germline gives CDR1 LNHDA, CDR2 SQIVND (reference sequence). This CDR3 region has 14 residues. V lost 10 bases and J lost 1, with 15 bases in between. The CDR3 is CATADYPGTDTQYF. DNA of the CDR3: TGTGCCACCGCAGACTACCCGGGCACAGATACGCAGTATTTT.

As for this clone: Other nucleotide sequences in the sample specify the same CDR3. The V call is TRBV13, the J call TRBJ2-7; D gene ambiguous. CDR3 length: 13 amino acids. Germline V lookup: CDR1 PRHDT, CDR2 FYEKMQ (reference sequence). The V end was cut by 0 bases, the J end by 3 bases, with 6 bases between. The CDR3: CASSLGPFYEQYF. In DNA, the CDR3 is TGTGCCAGCAGCTTAGGACCCTTCTACGAGCAGTACTTC.

The V and J genes are TRBV25-1 and TRBJ1-2; D is ambiguous. Germline V gene data show CDR1 as MGHDK and CDR2 as SYGVNS. V shed 6 bases and J shed 4 bases, with 12 bases lying between them. The CDR3 is 13 amino acids. This CDR3 is CASRGLASYGYTF. The CDR3 coding sequence is TGTGCCAGCAGGGGTTTGGCTAGCTATGGCTACACCTTC.

V usage is TRBV7-3 and J usage is TRBJ1-2; TRBD1 matches at 7 bases. Germline CDR1 is SGHTA and CDR2 is FQGTGA. The CDR3 consists of 13 residues. V gave up 4 bases and J gave up 3 bases; unmatched junction bases: 2. The CDR3 spells CASSSGQDYGYTF. The DNA for the CDR3 is TGTGCCAGCAGCTCTGGACAGGACTATGGCTACACCTTC.

The chain has TRBV5-4 and TRBJ2-5; D remains ambiguous. The CDR3 is 15 residues long. Germline-derived CDR1 and CDR2 are SGHNT and YYREEE (reference sequence). The germline V and J ends were trimmed by 1 base and 1 base, with 11 bases remaining between them. Here the CDR3 DNA reads TGTGCCAGCAGCTTGTCGTCGACGGGCCAAGAGACCCAGTACTTC. It yields the protein CASSLSSTGQETQYF. The full variable domain, its missing parts supplied by reference TRBV5-4 and TRBJ2-5, is ETGVTQSPTHLIKTRGQQVTLRCSSQSGHNTVSWYQQALGQGPQFIFQYYREEENGRGNFPPRFSGLQFPNYSSELNVNALELDDSALYLCASSLSSTGQETQYFGPGTRLLVL.

The V call is TRBV19, the J call TRBJ2-7; a weak D match, TRBD2 (5 bases). The V gene lost 3 bases and the J gene lost 6 bases, with 15 bases spanning the gap. The CDR3 length is 14 residues. The germline gives CDR1 LNHDA, CDR2 SQIVND (reference sequence). The CDR3 protein is CASSIKSGMVEQYF. The CDR3 DNA sequence: TGTGCCAGTAGTATTAAATCCGGGATGGTCGAGCAGTACTTC.

This clone was detected a few times. V and J are TRBV10-3 and TRBJ2-7; 10 positions match TRBD1. The CDR3 covers 13 residues. J was trimmed by 5 bases and V by 6 bases; bases with no gene match: 4. The germline CDR1 and CDR2 sequences are ENHRY and SYGVKD. Written as DNA, the CDR3 is TGTGCCATCAGGGGGACAGGGGACAACGAGCAGTACTTC. Translated: CAIRGTGDNEQYF.

This clone was found once. The genes are TRBV15 and TRBJ2-2, with D uncertain. The germline gives CDR1 LNHNV, CDR2 YYDKDF (reference sequence). V lost 2 bases and J 4 bases, leaving 8 bases between the germline ends. The CDR3 sequence is 14 residues long. The chain's CDR3 is CATSRPVGTGELFF. The CDR3 region has the DNA TGTGCCACCAGCAGACCCGTGGGCACCGGGGAGCTGTTTTTT.

V gene TRBV27 combines with J gene TRBJ2-5; 9 bases agree with TRBD1. The V and J ends lost 6 bases and 1 base, in that order; junction bases with no gene match: 12. Germline V CDR1 and CDR2: MNHEY, SMNVEV (reference sequence). The CDR3 covers 17 residues. The CDR3 coding sequence is TGTGCCAGCAGATCCGGGACAGGGTCCTTCCTCCAAGAGACCCAGTACTTC. Its protein is CASRSGTGSFLQETQYF.

CDR3 region: CASSLQGMGGTEAFF. For the CDR3, the DNA is TGTGCCAGCTCATTACAGGGGATGGGGGGCACTGAAGCTTTCTTT. This rearrangement joins TRBV18 to TRBJ1-1, with 7 positions matching TRBD1. Germline lookup yields CDR1 KGHSH and CDR2 LQKENI. J lost 4 bases, V lost 5 bases, and 10 bases had no gene match. This CDR3 has 15 amino acids.